The 18 T cell receptor beta chains below come from one sample, sequenced in a study of cytotoxic CD8 clonotypes in ibrutinib-treated CLL. The repertoire was sequenced with immunoSEQ multiplex PCR; TCRdb's copy has only in-frame clones and lacks some. In the table there are some 200,000 clones, approximately 72% of which are singletons. Specimen: PBMCs, collected after 24 months of ibrutinib treatment. Source of these receptors: a human donor with chronic lymphocytic leukemia.

The chain carries TRBV12-5 and TRBJ2-7; perhaps TRBD1 as D (6 bases). The germline gives CDR1 LGHNT, CDR2 FRNRAP. V was trimmed by 2 bases and J by 2 bases, leaving 13 bases between them. The CDR3 runs to 15 residues. The CDR3 bases are TGTGCTAGTGGTTTGCCCCTACAGGGTCCCTACGAGCAGTACTTC. Its translation is CASGLPLQGPYEQYF.

CDR3: CASSLDGTPPYEQYF. The CDR3 nucleotides are TGTGCCAGCAGCTTAGACGGGACACCTCCCTACGAGCAGTACTTC. This rearrangement joins TRBV7-2 to TRBJ2-7; maybe TRBD1 (6 bases). The CDR3 is 15 amino acids. Germline V CDR1 and CDR2: SGHTA, FQGNSA. Trimming pared 1 base from V and 2 bases from J, leaving 12 bases between.

The chain couples TRBV5-6 to TRBJ2-1, with no clear D. Trimming left V 0 bases short and J 5 bases short, with 12 bases between. The CDR3 totals 15 residues. Per the germline V gene, CDR1 is SGHDT and CDR2 is YYEEEE. Written as DNA, the CDR3 is TGTGCCAGCAGCTTGGTGGGCCCTGTGGACAATGAGCAGTTCTTC. Its protein is CASSLVGPVDNEQFF. Variable domain in full (rest from reference TRBV5-6 and TRBJ2-1): DAGVTQSPTHLIKTRGQQVTLRCSPKSGHDTVSWYQQALGQGPQFIFQYYEEEERQRGNFPDRFSGHQFPNYSSELNVNALLLGDSALYLCASSLVGPVDNEQFFGPGTRLTVL.

The rearrangement joins TRBV6-5 to TRBJ2-2; D gene uncertain. Germline lookup yields CDR1 MNHEY and CDR2 SVGAGI. The ends were cut back, 6 bases at V and 6 bases at J, with 5 bases in the middle. The CDR3 loop spans 11 amino acids. CDR3 region: CASRTAGELFF. CDR3 DNA sequence: TGTGCCAGCAGAACAGCCGGGGAGCTGTTTTTT.

The J gene is TRBJ2-3, the V gene TRBV18; possibly TRBD2 for D (6 bases). V was shortened by 3 bases and J by 0 bases, with 13 bases between the two germline ends. Germline assignment: CDR1 KGHSH and CDR2 LQKENI. This CDR3 comprises 16 residues. The CDR3 DNA reads as TGTGCCAGCTCACCGGACGGACTATCTAGCACAGATACGCAGTATTTT. Protein: CASSPDGLSSTDTQYF.

The V gene is TRBV6-4, the J gene TRBJ2-3; D assignment may be TRBD1 or TRBD2 (5 bases each). This CDR3 has 14 residues. Germline CDR1 reads MRHNA; CDR2 reads SNTAGT. V dropped 3 bases and J dropped 9 bases, with 16 bases sitting between them. The CDR3 nucleotides are TGTGCCAGCAGTGAGGCTCTTGGGGGAACCACGCAGTATTTT. Translation gives CASSEALGGTTQYF.

DNA for the CDR3: TGCGCCAGCAGCTTGCCGGGTGGGCTGCACGAGCAGTACTTC. Residues: CASSLPGGLHEQYF. J is TRBJ2-7 and V is TRBV5-1; D not resolved. CDR3 size: 14 residues. Trimming cost V 1 base and J 5 bases, with 13 bases left between them. Germline values: CDR1 SGHRS, CDR2 YFSETQ.

The rearrangement joins TRBV5-1 to TRBJ1-4; 8 bases fit TRBD1. Per the germline V gene, CDR1 is SGHRS and CDR2 is YFSETQ. V lost 6 bases to trimming and J lost 5 bases; unmatched junction nucleotides: 3. This CDR3 has 13 residues. The CDR3, as DNA: TGCGCCAGCACCAGGACAGGGAATGAAAAACTGTTTTTT. This sequence encodes CASTRTGNEKLFF.

The chain is built from TRBV7-9 and TRBJ1-6, with 7 bases fitting TRBD1. With V trimmed by 0 bases and J by 7 bases, 0 bases remained unmatched. The CDR3 contains 14 residues. Germline lookup yields CDR1 SEHNR and CDR2 FQNEAQ (reference sequence). CDR3 sequence reads: CASSLAGQNSPLHF. The CDR3, as DNA: TGTGCCAGCAGCTTAGCGGGACAGAATTCACCCCTCCACTTT.

V usage is TRBV4-1 and J usage is TRBJ2-5; D may be TRBD1 (7 bases). Germline lookup yields CDR1 MGHRA and CDR2 YSYEKL. The CDR3 runs 15 residues. V lost 4 bases and J lost 5, with 17 bases in between. The CDR3 loop reads CASSPWGARGETQYF. As DNA, the CDR3 is TGCGCCAGCAGCCCCTGGGGGGCCAGGGGGGAGACCCAGTACTTC.

Only a few counts were recorded for this clone. This chain uses TRBV5-6 with TRBJ1-2, with a weak D call TRBD1 (6 bases). Germline V gene data show CDR1 as SGHDT and CDR2 as YYEEEE. V was shortened by 1 base and J by 7 bases, with 8 bases between the two germline ends. This CDR3 comprises 12 residues. CDR3 sequence (DNA): TGTGCCAGCAGCTTGCAACAGGGTGGCTACACCTTC. The encoded protein is CASSLQQGGYTF.

The chain employs TRBV7-2 and TRBJ2-7; D uncertain. V lost 2 bases and J lost 7, with 18 bases in between. This CDR3 comprises 15 residues. Looked up from germline, CDR1 is SGHTA and CDR2 is FQGNSA. CDR3 amino acids: CASSLWSQLPGEQYF. CDR3 in DNA: TGTGCCAGCAGCTTATGGTCTCAGTTACCCGGTGAGCAGTACTTC.

V usage is TRBV11-2 and J usage is TRBJ1-1, with unresolved D. This CDR3 has 13 amino acids. Between the trimmed V and J ends, which lost 5 bases and 4 bases, there was a span of 11 bases. The V gene's germline CDR1 is SGHAT and CDR2 FQNNGV. CDR3 region: CASSKNSGTEAFF. The CDR3, as DNA: TGTGCCAGCAGCAAAAACAGTGGCACTGAAGCTTTCTTT.

Written as DNA, the CDR3 is TGCGCCAGCAGTGGCCGGCCGGGAGCTACCACAGATACGCAGTATTTT. Its protein is CASSGRPGATTDTQYF. The J gene is TRBJ2-3, the V gene TRBV10-1; D may be TRBD2 (6 bases). The V end lost 4 bases, the J end lost 2 bases, and 16 bases lay between the germline ends. Germline V gene lookup returns CDR1 WNHNN and CDR2 SYGVQD (reference sequence). The CDR3 extends over 16 amino acids.

The chain joins TRBV27 to TRBJ2-5, with no clear D. V dropped 3 bases and J dropped 2 bases, with 13 bases sitting between them. The CDR3 sequence is 15 residues long. CDR1 and CDR2 from the germline V gene are MNHEY and SMNVEV (reference sequence). CDR3 amino acids: CASSFARMQQETQYF. The CDR3 coding sequence is TGTGCCAGCAGTTTTGCCAGGATGCAACAAGAGACCCAGTACTTC.

The chain combines TRBV7-8 with TRBJ2-7; TRBD1 matches at 9 bases. V was pared by 5 bases and J by 7 bases, with 15 bases of the junction left unmatched. The CDR3 runs 16 residues. Germline assignment: CDR1 SGHVS and CDR2 FQNEAQ. The CDR3 DNA reads TGTGCCAGCAGCCCCTGGGACAGGGAATACATGGAGGAGCAGTACTTC. This encodes CASSPWDREYMEEQYF.

The chain has TRBV7-2 and TRBJ2-3; no clear D. The ends were cut back, 6 bases at V and 4 bases at J, with 14 bases in the middle. Germline lookup yields CDR1 SGHTA and CDR2 FQGNSA. The CDR3 totals 14 residues. The CDR3 DNA sequence: TGTGCCAGCAGAAATCGGGCCGCGGCAGATACGCAGTATTTT. This encodes CASRNRAAADTQYF. The whole variable domain, filled in from reference TRBV7-2 and TRBJ2-3, reads GAGVSQSPSNKVTEKGKDVELRCDPISGHTALYWYRQSLGQGLEFLIYFQGNSAPDKSGLPSDRFSAERTGGSVSTLTIQRTQQEDSAVYLCASRNRAAADTQYFGPGTRLTVL.

The V gene is TRBV11-3, the J gene TRBJ2-5; D is unclear. The germline V and J ends were trimmed by 0 bases and 0 bases, with 5 bases remaining between them. CDR1 is SGHNT and CDR2 is YENEEA in the germline V gene. The CDR3 runs 14 residues. The CDR3 loop reads CASSLDTDQETQYF. For the CDR3, the DNA is TGTGCCAGCAGCTTAGATACAGACCAAGAGACCCAGTACTTC.